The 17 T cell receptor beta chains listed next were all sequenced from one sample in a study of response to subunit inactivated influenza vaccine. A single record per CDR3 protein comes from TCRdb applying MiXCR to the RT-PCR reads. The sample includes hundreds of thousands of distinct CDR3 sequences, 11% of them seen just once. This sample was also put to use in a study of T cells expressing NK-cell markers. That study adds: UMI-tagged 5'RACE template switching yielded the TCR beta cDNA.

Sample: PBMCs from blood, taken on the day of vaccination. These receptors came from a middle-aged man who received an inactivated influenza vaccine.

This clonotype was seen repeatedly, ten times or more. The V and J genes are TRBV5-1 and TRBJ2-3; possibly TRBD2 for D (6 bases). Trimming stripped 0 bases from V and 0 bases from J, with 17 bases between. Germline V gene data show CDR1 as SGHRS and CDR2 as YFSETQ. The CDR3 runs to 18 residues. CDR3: CASSLARGLAGSTDTQYF. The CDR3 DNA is TGCGCCAGCAGCTTGGCGAGGGGACTGGCGGGGAGCACAGATACGCAGTATTTT.

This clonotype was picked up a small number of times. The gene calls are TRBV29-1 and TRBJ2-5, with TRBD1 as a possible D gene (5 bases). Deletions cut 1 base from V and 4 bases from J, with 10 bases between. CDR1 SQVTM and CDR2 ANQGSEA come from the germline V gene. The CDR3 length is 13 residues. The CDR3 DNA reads TGCAGCGTTGAAGGCAGGGTTTCAGAGACCCAGTACTTC. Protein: CSVEGRVSETQYF.

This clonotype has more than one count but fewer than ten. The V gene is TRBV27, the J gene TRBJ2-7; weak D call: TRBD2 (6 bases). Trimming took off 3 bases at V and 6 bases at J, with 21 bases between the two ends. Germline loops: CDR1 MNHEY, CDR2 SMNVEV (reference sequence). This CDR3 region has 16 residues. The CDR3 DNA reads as TGTGCCAGCAGTTTGTCGACTAGTCTGTCATTGTTCGAGCAGTACTTC. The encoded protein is CASSLSTSLSLFEQYF.

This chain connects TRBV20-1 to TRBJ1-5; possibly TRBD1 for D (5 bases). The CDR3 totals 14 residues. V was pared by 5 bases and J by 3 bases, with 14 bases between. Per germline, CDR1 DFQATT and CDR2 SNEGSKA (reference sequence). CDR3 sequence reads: CSAAPGRLNQPQHF. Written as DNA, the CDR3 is TGCAGTGCTGCCCCGGGACGGCTCAATCAGCCCCAGCATTTT.

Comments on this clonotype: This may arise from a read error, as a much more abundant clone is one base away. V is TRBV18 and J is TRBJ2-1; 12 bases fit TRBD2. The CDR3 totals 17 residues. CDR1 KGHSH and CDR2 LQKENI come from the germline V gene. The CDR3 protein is CASSPPSSGRGSGEQLF. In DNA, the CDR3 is TGTGCCAGCTCACCACCGTCTAGCGGGAGGGGTTCGGGTGAGCAGCTCTTC.

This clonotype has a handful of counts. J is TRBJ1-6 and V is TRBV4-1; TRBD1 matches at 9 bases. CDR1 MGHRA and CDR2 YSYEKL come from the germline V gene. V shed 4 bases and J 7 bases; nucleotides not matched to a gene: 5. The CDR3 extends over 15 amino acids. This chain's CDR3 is CASSPTGGRNSPLHF. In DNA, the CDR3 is TGCGCCAGCAGCCCCACAGGGGGCCGGAATTCACCCCTCCACTTT.

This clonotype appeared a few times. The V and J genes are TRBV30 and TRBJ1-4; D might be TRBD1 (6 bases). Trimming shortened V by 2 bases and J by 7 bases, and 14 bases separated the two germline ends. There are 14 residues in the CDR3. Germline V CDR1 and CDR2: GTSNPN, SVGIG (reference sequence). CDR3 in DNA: TGTGCCTGGAGTAAGGGGGGTCTTGGTGAAAAACTGTTTTTT. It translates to CAWSKGGLGEKLFF.

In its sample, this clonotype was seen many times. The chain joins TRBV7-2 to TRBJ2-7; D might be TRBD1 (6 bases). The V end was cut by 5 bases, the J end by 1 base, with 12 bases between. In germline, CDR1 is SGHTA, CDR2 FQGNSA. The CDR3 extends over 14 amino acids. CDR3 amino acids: CASSPGHLSYEQYF. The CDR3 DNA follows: TGTGCCAGCAGCCCGGGACACCTATCCTACGAGCAGTACTTC.

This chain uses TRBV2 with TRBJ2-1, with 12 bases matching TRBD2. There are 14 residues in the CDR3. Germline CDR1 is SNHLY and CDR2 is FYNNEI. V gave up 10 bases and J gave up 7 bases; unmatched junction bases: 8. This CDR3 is CANSKGLAGNEQFF. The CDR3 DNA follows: TGTGCCAATTCTAAAGGACTAGCGGGAAATGAGCAGTTCTTC. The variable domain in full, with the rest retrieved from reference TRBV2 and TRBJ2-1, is EPEVTQTPSHQVTQMGQEVILRCVPISNHLYFYWYRQILGQKVEFLVSFYNNEISEKSEIFDDQFSVERPDGSNFTLKIRSTKLEDSAMYFCANSKGLAGNEQFFGPGTRLTVL.

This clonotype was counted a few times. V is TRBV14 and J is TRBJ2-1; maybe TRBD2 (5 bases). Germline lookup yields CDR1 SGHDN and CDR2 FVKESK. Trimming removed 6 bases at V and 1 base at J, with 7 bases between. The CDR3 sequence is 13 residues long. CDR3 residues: CASRTSSYNEQFF. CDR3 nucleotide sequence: TGTGCCAGCAGAACTAGTTCCTACAATGAGCAGTTCTTC.

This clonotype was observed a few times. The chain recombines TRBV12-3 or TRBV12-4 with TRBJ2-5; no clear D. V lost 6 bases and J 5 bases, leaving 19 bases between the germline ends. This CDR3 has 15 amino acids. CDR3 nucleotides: TGTGCCAGCAGACTATCCCACTCCAAGGTCGAGACCCAGTACTTC. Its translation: CASRLSHSKVETQYF.

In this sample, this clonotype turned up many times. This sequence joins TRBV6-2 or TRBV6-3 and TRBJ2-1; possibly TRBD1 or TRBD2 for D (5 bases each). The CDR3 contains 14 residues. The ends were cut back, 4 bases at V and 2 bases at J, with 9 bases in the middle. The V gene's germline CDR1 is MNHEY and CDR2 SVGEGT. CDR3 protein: CASSFLGAYNEQFF. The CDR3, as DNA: TGTGCCAGCAGTTTCCTGGGGGCCTACAATGAGCAGTTCTTC.

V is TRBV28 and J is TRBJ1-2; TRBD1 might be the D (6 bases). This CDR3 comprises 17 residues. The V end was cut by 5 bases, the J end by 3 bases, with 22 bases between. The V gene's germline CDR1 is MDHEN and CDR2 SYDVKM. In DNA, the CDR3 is TGTGCCAGCAGTACGCCGCTTAAAAAGACAGGTGACTATGGCTACACCTTC. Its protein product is CASSTPLKKTGDYGYTF.

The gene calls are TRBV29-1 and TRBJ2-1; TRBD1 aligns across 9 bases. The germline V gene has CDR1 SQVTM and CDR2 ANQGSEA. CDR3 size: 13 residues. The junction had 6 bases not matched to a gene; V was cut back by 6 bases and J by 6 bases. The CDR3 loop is CSVHGTGTNEQFF. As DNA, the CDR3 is TGCAGCGTACACGGGACAGGGACCAATGAGCAGTTCTTC.

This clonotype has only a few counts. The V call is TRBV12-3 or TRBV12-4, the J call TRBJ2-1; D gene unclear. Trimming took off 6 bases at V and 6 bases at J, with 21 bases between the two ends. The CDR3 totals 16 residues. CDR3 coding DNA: TGTGCCAGCAGCCCTCGCTCTGGGTGGAGAACCAATGAGCAGTTCTTC. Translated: CASSPRSGWRTNEQFF.

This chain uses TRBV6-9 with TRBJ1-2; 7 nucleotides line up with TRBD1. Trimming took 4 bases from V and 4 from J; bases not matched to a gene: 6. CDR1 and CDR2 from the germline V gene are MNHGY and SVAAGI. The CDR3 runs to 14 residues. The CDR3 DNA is TGTGCCAGCAGTTTGGGGACAGCGACCTATGGCTACACCTTC. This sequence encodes CASSLGTATYGYTF.

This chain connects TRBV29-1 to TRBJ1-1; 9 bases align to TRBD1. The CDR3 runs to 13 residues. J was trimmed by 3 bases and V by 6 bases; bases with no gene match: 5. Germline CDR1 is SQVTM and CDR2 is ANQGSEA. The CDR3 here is CSVGTGMDTEAFF. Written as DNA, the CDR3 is TGCAGCGTGGGGACAGGGATGGACACTGAAGCTTTCTTT.